Listed below are T cell receptor beta chains from one sample, sequenced in a study of T cell changes during pregnancy in multiple sclerosis. This table comes from immunoSEQ multiplex PCR, and its TCRdb copy is limited to in-frame clones, with some not included. The data contain 48,000 or so clones, over 80% of them seen just once; the ten biggest clones take up around 0.91%. The starting material was CD4+ T cells from peripheral blood mononuclear cells, obtained in the second trimester of pregnancy. The receptors here all came from a female donor in good health, enrolled as a control in a pregnancy study. Each CDR3 is given with its conserved first and last residue. D genes are given only for firm matches. Clone size appears in some rows only: once, few, many, or a class for an expanded clone.

J: TRBJ1-2; V: TRBV7-8; D: TRBD1; size: NA; DNA: TGTGCCAGCAGCTCCGGACAGGGATATGGCTACACCTTC; CDR3: CASSSGQGYGYTF
J: TRBJ2-1; V: TRBV18; D: TRBD2; size: NA; DNA: TGTGCCAGCTCACCACAGCGAGCGGGGAATTACAATGAGCAGTTCTTC; CDR3: CASSPQRAGNYNEQFF
J: TRBJ2-2; V: TRBV7-7; D: TRBD2; size: NA; DNA: TGTGCTAGCAGCTCCTTAGCGGGAGCCAACACCGGGGAGCTGTTTTTT; CDR3: CASSSLAGANTGELFF
J: TRBJ1-2; V: TRBV18; D: TRBD1; size: NA; DNA: TGTGCCAGCTCACAAAGACAGGGGGACGACAACTATGGCTACACCTTC; CDR3: CASSQRQGDDNYGYTF
J: TRBJ2-7; V: TRBV28; D: TRBD1; size: NA; DNA: TGTGCCAGCAGTTACAGGGGCATGACCTACGAGCAGTACTTC; CDR3: CASSYRGMTYEQYF
J: TRBJ2-5; V: TRBV29-1; D: TRBD2; size: NA; DNA: TGCAGCGGCGGCGGCCTAGCGGGGGGGCTGCAAGAGACCCAGTACTTC; CDR3: CSGGGLAGGLQETQYF
J: TRBJ2-3; V: TRBV6-1; D: TRBD1; size: NA; DNA: TGTGCCAGCAGTGACGAGAGACAGGGCGCGGATACGCAGTATTTT; CDR3: CASSDERQGADTQYF
J: TRBJ2-7; V: TRBV6-5; D: NA; size: once; DNA: TGTGCCAGCCAACAGGGTTTCGAGCAGTACTTC; CDR3: CASQQGFEQYF
J: TRBJ2-3; V: TRBV15; D: NA; size: NA; DNA: TGTGCCACCAGCAGAGGACCGGGAATAGCAGATACGCAGTATTTT; CDR3: CATSRGPGIADTQYF
J: TRBJ2-6; V: TRBV27; D: NA; size: NA; DNA: TGTGCCAGCAGCTCACAGGGAGCTGGGGCCAACGTCCTGACTTTC; CDR3: CASSSQGAGANVLTF
J: TRBJ2-1; V: TRBV7-9; D: TRBD2; size: NA; DNA: TGTGCCAGCGGAGGGACTATAGGGGATGAGCAGTTCTTC; CDR3: CASGGTIGDEQFF
J: TRBJ2-7; V: TRBV5-1; D: TRBD2; size: NA; DNA: TGCGCCAGCAGCTCACCTACAGGGGGCTTTGGACTAGCGGGAGACCACGAGCAGTACTTC; CDR3: CASSSPTGGFGLAGDHEQYF
J: TRBJ2-1; V: TRBV11-2; D: TRBD2; size: NA; DNA: TGTGCCAGCAGCGAGACTAGCGGGAGTTTCAATGAGCAGTTCTTC; CDR3: CASSETSGSFNEQFF
J: TRBJ1-3; V: TRBV6-5; D: TRBD1; size: NA; DNA: TGTGCCAGCATTCCCACAGGGGGCTCTGGAAACACCATATATTTT; CDR3: CASIPTGGSGNTIYF
J: TRBJ2-1; V: TRBV10-3; D: TRBD2; size: NA; DNA: TGTGCCATCAGTAATACTCCCCTAGCGGGAGGAAACAATGAGCAGTTCTTC; CDR3: CAISNTPLAGGNNEQFF
J: TRBJ2-6; V: TRBV6-4; D: TRBD1; size: NA; DNA: TGTGCCAGCAGGGGGACAGACTCTGGGGCCAACGTCCTGACTTTC; CDR3: CASRGTDSGANVLTF
J: TRBJ2-2; V: TRBV28; D: NA; size: NA; DNA: TGTGCCAGCAGTCATACAGGGCCGGGCACCGGGGAGCTGTTTTTT; CDR3: CASSHTGPGTGELFF
J: TRBJ1-1; V: TRBV19; D: NA; size: NA; DNA: TGTGCCAGTAGTATAGTCCCAGGGCAGGGAGCTTTCTTT; CDR3: CASSIVPGQGAFF
J: TRBJ1-1; V: TRBV6-6; D: TRBD1; size: NA; DNA: TGTGCCAGCAGTTACCCCCGACAGGGGTTGAACACTGAAGCTTTCTTT; CDR3: CASSYPRQGLNTEAFF
J: TRBJ1-2; V: TRBV6-6; D: NA; size: NA; DNA: TGTGCCAGCAGTTACCATAACTATGGCTACACCTTC; CDR3: CASSYHNYGYTF
J: TRBJ2-7; V: TRBV7-2; D: TRBD2; size: NA; DNA: TGTGCCAGCAGCATTACTAGCGGGTTCTCCTACGAGCAGTACTTC; CDR3: CASSITSGFSYEQYF
J: TRBJ2-7; V: TRBV27; D: NA; size: NA; DNA: TGTGCCATTCGGACAGGCGGGATTTACTACGAGCAGTACTTC; CDR3: CAIRTGGIYYEQYF
J: TRBJ2-7; V: TRBV5-6; D: TRBD2; size: NA; DNA: TGTGCCAGCAACGGACTAGCGGGGAGCTACGAGCAGTACTTC; CDR3: CASNGLAGSYEQYF